One and the same sample provided the 18 T cell receptor beta chains below, sequenced in a study of T cell responses to AZD1222 COVID-19 vaccine. Sequenced by immunoSEQ multiplex PCR; TCRdb stores in-frame clones only, minus some. The sample lists more than 85,000 clones, around 90% occurring once. The sequencing used peripheral blood, collected on day 0 of AZD1222 vaccination. The source is an adult in good health.

The rearrangement joins TRBV5-4 to TRBJ2-5; 12 bases map to TRBD2. J gave up 1 base and V 3 bases, and 7 bases lay outside the gene matches. The length of the CDR3 is 17 residues. From germline, CDR1 is SGHNT and CDR2 YYREEE (reference sequence). The CDR3, as DNA: TGTGCCAGCAGCTCCGGTCGGACTAGCGGGACCCAAGAGACCCAGTACTTC. Translating gives CASSSGRTSGTQETQYF.

The chain couples TRBV30 to TRBJ1-1; D uncertain. The CDR3 contains 13 residues. Trimming removed 0 bases at V and 0 bases at J, with 5 bases between. Germline V gene sequence: CDR1 GTSNPN, CDR2 SVGIG (reference sequence). CDR3 amino acids: CAWSVGLNTEAFF. Written as DNA, the CDR3 is TGTGCCTGGAGTGTAGGTCTGAACACTGAAGCTTTCTTT.

The rearrangement uses TRBV6-1 and TRBJ1-3; maybe TRBD1 (5 bases). The V end lost 4 bases, the J end lost 0 bases, and 16 bases lay between the germline ends. The CDR3 spans 17 residues. Germline lookup yields CDR1 MNHNS and CDR2 SASEGT. The CDR3 bases are TGTGCCAGCAGTGCCCGCTACCGGGACCCCTCTGGAAACACCATATATTTT. This gives the protein CASSARYRDPSGNTIYF.

The chain carries TRBV5-1 and TRBJ2-3, with 9 bases aligning to TRBD1. CDR3 length: 15 amino acids. V lost 4 bases and J lost 3; bases outside the gene matches: 6. Germline V gene sequence: CDR1 SGHRS, CDR2 YFSETQ. CDR3 coding DNA: TGCGCCAGCAGCGGGGGGGACAGGGTAACAGATACGCAGTATTTT. It encodes CASSGGDRVTDTQYF.

The CDR3 loop is CASSLSPPGGEKLFF. CDR3 nucleotide sequence: TGTGCCAGCAGTTTATCCCCTCCAGGGGGTGAAAAACTGTTTTTT. The genes are TRBV28 and TRBJ1-4; 7 bases are shared with TRBD1. The length of the CDR3 is 15 residues. V shed 1 base, J shed 7 bases, and the junction held 6 bases outside the gene matches. Germline values: CDR1 MDHEN, CDR2 SYDVKM.

The genes are TRBV28 and TRBJ1-1; D is unclear. The CDR3 is made up of 12 amino acids. V was cut by 0 bases and J by 8 bases, with 7 bases left in between. Germline V CDR1 and CDR2: MDHEN, SYDVKM. The CDR3 here is CASSLWGREAFF. The CDR3 bases are TGTGCCAGCAGTTTATGGGGGAGGGAAGCTTTCTTT. Variable domain in full (rest from reference TRBV28 and TRBJ1-1): DVKVTQSSRYLVKRTGEKVFLECVQDMDHENMFWYRQDPGLGLRLIYFSYDVKMKEKGDIPEGYSVSREKKERFSLILESASTNQTSMYLCASSLWGREAFFGQGTRLTVV.

The chain employs TRBV25-1 and TRBJ1-5; perhaps TRBD1 as D (5 bases). This CDR3 has 13 residues. Trimming cost V 3 bases and J 8 bases, with 11 bases left between them. Germline V gene lookup returns CDR1 MGHDK and CDR2 SYGVNS. This chain's CDR3 is CASSESRVKPQHF. The DNA of the CDR3 is TGTGCCAGCAGTGAGTCCAGGGTTAAGCCCCAGCATTTT.

In this sample, this clone turned up once. The gene calls are TRBV20-1 and TRBJ1-1, with D hard to call. Between the trimmed V and J ends, which lost 3 bases and 0 bases, there was a span of 17 bases. The CDR3 is made up of 16 amino acids. The germline gives CDR1 DFQATT, CDR2 SNEGSKA (reference sequence). CDR3 in DNA: TGCAGTGCTAGTAAGTTGAATGGACCCATGAACACTGAAGCTTTCTTT. Residues: CSASKLNGPMNTEAFF.

This clone was observed a few times. The genes are TRBV3-1 (or the pseudogene TRBV3-2) and TRBJ2-1; no clear D gene. V was shortened by 2 bases and J by 6 bases, with 5 bases between the two germline ends. This CDR3 has 12 residues. Germline V gene lookup returns CDR1 LGHDT and CDR2 YNNKEL (reference sequence). CDR3 coding DNA: TGTGCCAGCAGCCAACGATCCAATGAGCAGTTCTTC. Its protein product is CASSQRSNEQFF.

The CDR3 DNA reads TGTGCCAGCAGCGCGACCGGGACACCCACTGAAGCTTTCTTT. Encoded protein: CASSATGTPTEAFF. V gene TRBV6-5 combines with J gene TRBJ1-1, with D possibly TRBD1 on 6 matching bases. Trimming pared 6 bases from V and 4 bases from J, leaving 15 bases between. The CDR3 is made up of 14 amino acids. Germline values: CDR1 MNHEY, CDR2 SVGAGI.

The chain combines TRBV18 with TRBJ2-1; unclear D gene. Germline lookup yields CDR1 KGHSH and CDR2 LQKENI. Trimming shortened V by 2 bases and J by 9 bases, and 14 bases separated the two germline ends. This CDR3 comprises 14 residues. CDR3 loop: CASSPDILYLEQFF. CDR3 nucleotide sequence: TGTGCCAGCTCACCAGATATCCTCTATCTTGAGCAGTTCTTC.

The chain carries TRBV24-1 and TRBJ1-4; D is perhaps TRBD1 (6 bases). This CDR3 has 15 amino acids. V lost 3 bases and J lost 7, with 14 bases in between. Germline assignment: CDR1 KGHDR and CDR2 SFDVKD. DNA of the CDR3: TGTGCCACCAGTGATAACCGGGACACATCTGAAAAACTGTTTTTT. Its translation is CATSDNRDTSEKLFF.

As to this clone: One end of the junction fails to match germline, which may point to a read error. The rearrangement uses TRBV3-1 (or the pseudogene TRBV3-2) and TRBJ2-1, with 16 bases fitting TRBD2. This CDR3 contains 20 residues. Germline lookup yields CDR1 LGHDT and CDR2 YNNKEL (reference sequence). CDR3: CASSQAVGTSGRASHNEQFF. The CDR3 DNA follows: TGTGCCAGCAGCCAAGCCGTAGGGACTAGCGGGAGGGCCTCCCACAATGAGCAGTTCTTC.

V usage is TRBV18 and J usage is TRBJ1-6, with D maybe TRBD1 (6 bases). This CDR3 contains 17 residues. Trimming stripped 5 bases from V and 5 bases from J, with 19 bases between. The germline V gene has CDR1 KGHSH and CDR2 LQKENI. This CDR3 is CASSTTGIRSNNSPLHF. As DNA, the CDR3 is TGTGCCAGCTCAACCACAGGGATCCGATCTAATAATTCACCCCTCCACTTT.

The chain recombines TRBV7-3 with TRBJ2-3, with a possible D match to TRBD2 (5 bases). V lost 2 bases to trimming and J lost 6 bases, with 21 bases between them. The CDR3 is made up of 17 amino acids. CDR1 is SGHTA and CDR2 is FQGTGA in the germline V gene. The CDR3 is CASSLDGPTGITDTQYF. For the CDR3, the DNA is TGTGCCAGCAGCTTAGATGGGCCGACGGGGATTACGGATACGCAGTATTTT.

V gene TRBV6-4 combines with J gene TRBJ2-1; 8 nucleotides line up with TRBD2. V was clipped by 0 bases and J by 7 bases; unmatched bases: 8. Germline CDR1 reads MRHNA; CDR2 reads SNTAGT. This CDR3 comprises 16 residues. The CDR3 nucleotides read TGTGCCAGCAGTGACTCGGCAGCGGGGGTGGGAAATGAGCAGTTCTTC. Translation gives CASSDSAAGVGNEQFF.

V is TRBV6-6 and J is TRBJ1-2; D remains unclear. With 1 base removed from V and 4 bases from J, the gap between germline ends came to 7 bases. The germline gives CDR1 MNHNY, CDR2 SVGAGI (reference sequence). The CDR3 runs 13 residues. The CDR3 region has the DNA TGTGCCAGCAGTTACTTGGCAGGCTATGGCTACACCTTC. The encoded protein is CASSYLAGYGYTF.

This chain joins TRBV5-1 and TRBJ1-6; D not certain. The length of the CDR3 is 15 residues. The V gene lost 0 bases and the J gene lost 3 bases, with 7 bases spanning the gap. Germline values: CDR1 SGHRS, CDR2 YFSETQ. CDR3 sequence: CASSLEGGYNSPLHF. The CDR3 DNA is TGCGCCAGCAGCTTGGAAGGTGGCTATAATTCACCCCTCCACTTT.